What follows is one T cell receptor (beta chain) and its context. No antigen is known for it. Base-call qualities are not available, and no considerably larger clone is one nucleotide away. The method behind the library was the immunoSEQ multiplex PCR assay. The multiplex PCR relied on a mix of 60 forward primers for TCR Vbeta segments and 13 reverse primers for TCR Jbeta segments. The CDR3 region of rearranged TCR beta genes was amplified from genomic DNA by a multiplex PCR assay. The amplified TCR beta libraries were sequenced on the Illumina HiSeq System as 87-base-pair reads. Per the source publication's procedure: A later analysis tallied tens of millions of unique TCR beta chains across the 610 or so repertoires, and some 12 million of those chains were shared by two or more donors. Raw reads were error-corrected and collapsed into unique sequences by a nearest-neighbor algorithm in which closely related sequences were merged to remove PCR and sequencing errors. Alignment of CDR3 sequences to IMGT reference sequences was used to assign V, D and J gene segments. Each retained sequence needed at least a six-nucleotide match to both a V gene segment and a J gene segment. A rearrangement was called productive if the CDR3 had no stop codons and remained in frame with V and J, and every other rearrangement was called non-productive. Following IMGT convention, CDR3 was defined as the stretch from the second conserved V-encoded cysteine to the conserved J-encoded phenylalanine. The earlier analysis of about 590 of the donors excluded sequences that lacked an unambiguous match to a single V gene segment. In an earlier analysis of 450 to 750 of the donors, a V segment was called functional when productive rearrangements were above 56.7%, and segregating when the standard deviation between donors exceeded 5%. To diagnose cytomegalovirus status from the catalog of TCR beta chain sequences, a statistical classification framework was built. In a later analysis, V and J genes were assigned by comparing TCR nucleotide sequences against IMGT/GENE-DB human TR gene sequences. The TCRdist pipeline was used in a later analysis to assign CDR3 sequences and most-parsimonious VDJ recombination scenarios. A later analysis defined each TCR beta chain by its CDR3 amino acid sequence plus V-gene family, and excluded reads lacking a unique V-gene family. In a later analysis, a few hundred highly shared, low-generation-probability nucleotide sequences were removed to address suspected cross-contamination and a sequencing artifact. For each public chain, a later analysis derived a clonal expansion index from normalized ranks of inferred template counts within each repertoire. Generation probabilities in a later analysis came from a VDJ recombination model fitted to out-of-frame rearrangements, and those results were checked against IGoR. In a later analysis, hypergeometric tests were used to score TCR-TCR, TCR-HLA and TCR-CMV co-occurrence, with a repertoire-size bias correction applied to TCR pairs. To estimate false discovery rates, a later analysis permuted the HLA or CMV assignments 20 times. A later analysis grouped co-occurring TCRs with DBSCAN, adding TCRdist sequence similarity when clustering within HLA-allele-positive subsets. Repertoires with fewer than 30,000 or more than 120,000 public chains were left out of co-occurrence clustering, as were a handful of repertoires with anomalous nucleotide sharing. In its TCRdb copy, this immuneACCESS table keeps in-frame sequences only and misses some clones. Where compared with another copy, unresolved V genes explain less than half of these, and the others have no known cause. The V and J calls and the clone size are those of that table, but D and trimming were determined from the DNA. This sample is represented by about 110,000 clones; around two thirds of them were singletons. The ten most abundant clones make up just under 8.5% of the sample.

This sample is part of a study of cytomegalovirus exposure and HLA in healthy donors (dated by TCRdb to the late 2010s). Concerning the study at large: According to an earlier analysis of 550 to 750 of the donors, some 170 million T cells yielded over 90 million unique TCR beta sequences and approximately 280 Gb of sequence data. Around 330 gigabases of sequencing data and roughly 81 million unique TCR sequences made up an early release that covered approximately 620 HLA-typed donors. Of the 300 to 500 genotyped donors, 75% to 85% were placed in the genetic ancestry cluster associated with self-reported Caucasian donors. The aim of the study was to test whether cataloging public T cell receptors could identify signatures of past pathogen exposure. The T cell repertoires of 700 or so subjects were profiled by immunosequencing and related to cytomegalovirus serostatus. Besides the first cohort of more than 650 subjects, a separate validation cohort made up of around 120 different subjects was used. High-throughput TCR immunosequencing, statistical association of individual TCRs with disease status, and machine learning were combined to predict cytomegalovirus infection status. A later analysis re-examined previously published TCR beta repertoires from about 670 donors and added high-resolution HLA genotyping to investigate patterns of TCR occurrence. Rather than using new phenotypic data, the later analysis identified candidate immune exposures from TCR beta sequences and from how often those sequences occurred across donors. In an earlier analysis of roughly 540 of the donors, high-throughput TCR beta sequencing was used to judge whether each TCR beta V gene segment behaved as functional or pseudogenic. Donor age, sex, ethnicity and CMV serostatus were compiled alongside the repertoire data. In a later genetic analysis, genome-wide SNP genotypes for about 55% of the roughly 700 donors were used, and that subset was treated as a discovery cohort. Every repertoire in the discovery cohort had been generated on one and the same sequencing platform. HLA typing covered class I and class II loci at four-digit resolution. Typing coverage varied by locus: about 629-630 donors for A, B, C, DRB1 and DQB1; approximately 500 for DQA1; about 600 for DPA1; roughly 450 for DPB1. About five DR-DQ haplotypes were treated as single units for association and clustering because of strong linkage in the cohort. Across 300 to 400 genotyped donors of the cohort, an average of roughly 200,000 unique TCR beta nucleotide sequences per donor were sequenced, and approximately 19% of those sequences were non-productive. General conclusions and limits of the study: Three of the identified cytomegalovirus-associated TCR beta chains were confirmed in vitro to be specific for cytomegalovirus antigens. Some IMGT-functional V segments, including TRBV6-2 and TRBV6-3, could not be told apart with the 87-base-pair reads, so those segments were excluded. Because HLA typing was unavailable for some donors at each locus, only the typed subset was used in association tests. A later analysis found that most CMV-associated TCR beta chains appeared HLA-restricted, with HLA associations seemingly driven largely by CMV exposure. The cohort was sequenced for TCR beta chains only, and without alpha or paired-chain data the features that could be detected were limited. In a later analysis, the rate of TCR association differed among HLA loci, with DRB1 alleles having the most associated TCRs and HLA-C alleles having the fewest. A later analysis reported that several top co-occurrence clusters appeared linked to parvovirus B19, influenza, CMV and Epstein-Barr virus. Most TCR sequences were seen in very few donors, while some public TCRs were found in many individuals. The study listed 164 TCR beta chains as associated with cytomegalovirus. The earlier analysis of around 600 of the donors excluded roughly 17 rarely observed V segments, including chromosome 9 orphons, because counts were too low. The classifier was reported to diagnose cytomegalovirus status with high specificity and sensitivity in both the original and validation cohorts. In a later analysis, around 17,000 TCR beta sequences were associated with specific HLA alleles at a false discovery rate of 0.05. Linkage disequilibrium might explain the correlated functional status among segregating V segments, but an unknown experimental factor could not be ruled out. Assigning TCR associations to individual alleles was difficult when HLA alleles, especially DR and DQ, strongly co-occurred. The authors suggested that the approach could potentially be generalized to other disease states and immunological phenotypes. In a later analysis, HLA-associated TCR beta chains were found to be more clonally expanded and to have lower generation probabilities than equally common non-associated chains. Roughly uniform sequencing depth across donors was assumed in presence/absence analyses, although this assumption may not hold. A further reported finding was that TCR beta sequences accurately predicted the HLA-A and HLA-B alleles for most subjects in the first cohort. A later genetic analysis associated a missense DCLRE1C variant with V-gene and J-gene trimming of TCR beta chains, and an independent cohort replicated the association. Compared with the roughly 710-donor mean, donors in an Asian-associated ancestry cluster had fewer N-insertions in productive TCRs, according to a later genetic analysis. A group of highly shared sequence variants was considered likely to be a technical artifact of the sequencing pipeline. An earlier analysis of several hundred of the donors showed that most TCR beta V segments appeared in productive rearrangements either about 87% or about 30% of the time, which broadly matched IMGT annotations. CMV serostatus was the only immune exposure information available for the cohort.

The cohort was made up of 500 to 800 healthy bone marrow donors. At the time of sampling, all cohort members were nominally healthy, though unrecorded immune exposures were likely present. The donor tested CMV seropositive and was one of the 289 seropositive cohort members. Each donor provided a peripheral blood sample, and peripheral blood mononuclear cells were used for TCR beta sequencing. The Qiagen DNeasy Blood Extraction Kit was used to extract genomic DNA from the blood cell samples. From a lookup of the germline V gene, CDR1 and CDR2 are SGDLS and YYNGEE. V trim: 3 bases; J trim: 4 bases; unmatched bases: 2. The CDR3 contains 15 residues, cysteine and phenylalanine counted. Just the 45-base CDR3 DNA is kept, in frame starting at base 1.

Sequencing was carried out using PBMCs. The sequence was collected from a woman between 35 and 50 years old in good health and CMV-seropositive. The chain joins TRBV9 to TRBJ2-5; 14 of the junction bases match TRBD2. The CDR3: CASSAGLAGVETQYF. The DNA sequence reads TGTGCCAGCAGCGCGGGACTAGCGGGGGTAGAGACCCAGTACTTC.